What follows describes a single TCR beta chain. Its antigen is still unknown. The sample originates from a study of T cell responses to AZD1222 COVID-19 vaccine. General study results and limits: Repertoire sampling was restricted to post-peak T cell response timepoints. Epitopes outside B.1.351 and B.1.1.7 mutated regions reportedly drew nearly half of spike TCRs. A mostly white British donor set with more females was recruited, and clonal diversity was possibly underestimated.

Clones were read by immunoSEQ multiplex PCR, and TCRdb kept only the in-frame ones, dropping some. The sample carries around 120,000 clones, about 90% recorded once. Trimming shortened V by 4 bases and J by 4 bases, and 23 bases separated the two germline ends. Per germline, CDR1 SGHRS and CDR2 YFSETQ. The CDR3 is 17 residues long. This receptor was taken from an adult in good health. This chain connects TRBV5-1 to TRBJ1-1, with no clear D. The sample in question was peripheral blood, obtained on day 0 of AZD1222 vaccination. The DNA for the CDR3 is TGCGCCAGCAGCCCGGGCGAAGTGATGTACGCGGGCACTGAAGCTTTCTTT. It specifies CASSPGEVMYAGTEAFF.